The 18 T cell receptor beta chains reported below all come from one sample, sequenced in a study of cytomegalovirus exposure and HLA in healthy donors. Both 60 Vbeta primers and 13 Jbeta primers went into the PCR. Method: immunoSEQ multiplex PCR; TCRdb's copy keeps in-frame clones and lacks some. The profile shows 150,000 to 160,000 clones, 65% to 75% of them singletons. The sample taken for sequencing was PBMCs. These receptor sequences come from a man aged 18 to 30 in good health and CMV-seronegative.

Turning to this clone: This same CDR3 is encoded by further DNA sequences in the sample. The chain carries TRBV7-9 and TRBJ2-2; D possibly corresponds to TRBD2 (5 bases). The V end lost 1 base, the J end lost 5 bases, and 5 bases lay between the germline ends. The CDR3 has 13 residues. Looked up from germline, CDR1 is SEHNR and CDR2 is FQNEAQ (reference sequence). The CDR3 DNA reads TGTGCCAGCAGCTTAGGAGGGACCGGGGAGCTGTTTTTT. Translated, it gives CASSLGGTGELFF.

The CDR3 DNA reads TGTGCCAGCAGGCCGGGACAGGGGACCGGGGAGCTGTTTTTT. Its protein is CASRPGQGTGELFF. The chain links TRBV5-5 to TRBJ2-2, with 10 bases that match TRBD1. CDR3 size: 14 residues. J gave up 5 bases and V 5 bases, and 3 bases lay outside the gene matches. Germline lookup yields CDR1 SGHKS and CDR2 YYEKEE (reference sequence).

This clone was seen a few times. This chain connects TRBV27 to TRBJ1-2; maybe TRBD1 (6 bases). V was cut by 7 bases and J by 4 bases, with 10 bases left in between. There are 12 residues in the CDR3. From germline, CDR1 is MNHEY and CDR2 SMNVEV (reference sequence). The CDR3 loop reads CASMSGAYGYTF. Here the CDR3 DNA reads TGTGCCAGCATGTCAGGGGCCTATGGCTACACCTTC.

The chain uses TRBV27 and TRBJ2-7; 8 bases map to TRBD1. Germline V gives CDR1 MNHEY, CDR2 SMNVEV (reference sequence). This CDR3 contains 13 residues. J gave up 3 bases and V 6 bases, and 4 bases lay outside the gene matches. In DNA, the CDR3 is TGTGCCAGCAGACGGACAGGGCTCTACGAGCAGTACTTC. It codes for CASRRTGLYEQYF.

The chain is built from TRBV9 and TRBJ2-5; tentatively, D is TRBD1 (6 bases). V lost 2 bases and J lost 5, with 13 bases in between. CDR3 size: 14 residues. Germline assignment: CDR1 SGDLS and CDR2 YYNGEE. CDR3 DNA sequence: TGTGCCAGCAGCGTCGGACAGTTTCAGGAGACCCAGTACTTC. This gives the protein CASSVGQFQETQYF.

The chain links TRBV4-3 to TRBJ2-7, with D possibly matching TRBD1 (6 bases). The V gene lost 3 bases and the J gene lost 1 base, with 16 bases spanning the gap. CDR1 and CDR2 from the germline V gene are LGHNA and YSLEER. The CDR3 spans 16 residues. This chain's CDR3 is CASSQQPGQMSYEQYF. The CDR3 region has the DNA TGCGCCAGCAGCCAGCAACCGGGACAAATGTCCTACGAGCAGTACTTC.

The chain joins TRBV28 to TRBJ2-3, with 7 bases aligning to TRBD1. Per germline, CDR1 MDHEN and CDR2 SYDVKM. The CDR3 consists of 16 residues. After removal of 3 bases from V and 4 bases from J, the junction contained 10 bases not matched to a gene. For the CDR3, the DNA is TGTGCCAGCAGTTTGCGGACAGGACTTCGAGCAGATACGCAGTATTTT. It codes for CASSLRTGLRADTQYF.

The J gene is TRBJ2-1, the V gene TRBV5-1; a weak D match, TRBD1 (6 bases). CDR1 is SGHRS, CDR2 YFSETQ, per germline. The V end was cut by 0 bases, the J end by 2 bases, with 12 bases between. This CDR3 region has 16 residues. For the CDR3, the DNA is TGCGCCAGCAGCTTGGCCGGCAGGGGCGCCTACAATGAGCAGTTCTTC. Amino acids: CASSLAGRGAYNEQFF.

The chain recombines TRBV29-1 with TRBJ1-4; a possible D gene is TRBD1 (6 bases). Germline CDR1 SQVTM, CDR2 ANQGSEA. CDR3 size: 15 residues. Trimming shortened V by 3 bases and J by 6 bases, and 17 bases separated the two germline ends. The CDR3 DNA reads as TGCAGCGTTGAGCTCGCGGGGGCAGGGTATGAAAAACTGTTTTTT. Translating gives CSVELAGAGYEKLFF.

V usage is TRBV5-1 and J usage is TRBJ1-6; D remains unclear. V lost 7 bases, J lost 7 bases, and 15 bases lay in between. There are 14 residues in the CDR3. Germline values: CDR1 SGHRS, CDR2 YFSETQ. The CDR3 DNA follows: TGCGCCAGCGGAGTTGGGTCGAAGAATTCACCCCTCCACTTT. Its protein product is CASGVGSKNSPLHF.

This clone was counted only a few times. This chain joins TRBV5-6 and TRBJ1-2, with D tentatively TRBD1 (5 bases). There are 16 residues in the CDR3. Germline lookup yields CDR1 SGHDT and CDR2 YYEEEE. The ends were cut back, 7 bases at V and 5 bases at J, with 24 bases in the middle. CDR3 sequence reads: CASHDGIQGRSYGYTF. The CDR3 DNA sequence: TGTGCCAGCCACGACGGCATTCAGGGTCGCAGTTATGGCTACACCTTC.

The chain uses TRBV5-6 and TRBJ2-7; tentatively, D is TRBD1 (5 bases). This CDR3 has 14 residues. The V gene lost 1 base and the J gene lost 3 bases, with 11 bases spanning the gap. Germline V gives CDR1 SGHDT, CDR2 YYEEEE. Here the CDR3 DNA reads TGTGCCAGCAGCTTGCCCATCCAGGGCTACGAGCAGTACTTC. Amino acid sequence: CASSLPIQGYEQYF.

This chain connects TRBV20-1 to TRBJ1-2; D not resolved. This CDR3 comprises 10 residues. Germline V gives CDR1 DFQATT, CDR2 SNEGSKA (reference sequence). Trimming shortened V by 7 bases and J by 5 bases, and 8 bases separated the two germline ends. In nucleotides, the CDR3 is TGCAGTGTCACGGGGTATGGCTACACCTTC. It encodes CSVTGYGYTF.

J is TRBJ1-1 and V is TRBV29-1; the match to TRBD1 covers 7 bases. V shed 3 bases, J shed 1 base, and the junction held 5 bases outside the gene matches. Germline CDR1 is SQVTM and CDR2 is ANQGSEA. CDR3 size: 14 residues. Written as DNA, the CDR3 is TGCAGCGTTGATTCAGGGGGATCGAACACTGAAGCTTTCTTT. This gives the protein CSVDSGGSNTEAFF.

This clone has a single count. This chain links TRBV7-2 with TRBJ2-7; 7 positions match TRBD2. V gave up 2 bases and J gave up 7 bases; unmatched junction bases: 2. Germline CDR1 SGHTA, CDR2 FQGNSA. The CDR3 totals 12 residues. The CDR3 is CASSLFGGEQYV. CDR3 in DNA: TGTGCCAGCAGCTTATTCGGGGGGGAGCAGTACGTC.

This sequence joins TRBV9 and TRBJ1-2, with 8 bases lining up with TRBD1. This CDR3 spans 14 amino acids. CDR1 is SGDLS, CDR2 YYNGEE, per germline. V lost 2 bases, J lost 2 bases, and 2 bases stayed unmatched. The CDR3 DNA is TGTGCCAGCAGCGTGAGACAGGGGAACTATGGCTACACCTTC. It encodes CASSVRQGNYGYTF.

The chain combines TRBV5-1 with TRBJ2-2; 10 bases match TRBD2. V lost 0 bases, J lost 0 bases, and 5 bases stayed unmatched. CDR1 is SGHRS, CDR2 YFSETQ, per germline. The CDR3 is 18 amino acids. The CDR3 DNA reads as TGCGCCAGCAGCTTGGGAGTAGCGGGGGGACCGAACACCGGGGAGCTGTTTTTT. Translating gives CASSLGVAGGPNTGELFF.

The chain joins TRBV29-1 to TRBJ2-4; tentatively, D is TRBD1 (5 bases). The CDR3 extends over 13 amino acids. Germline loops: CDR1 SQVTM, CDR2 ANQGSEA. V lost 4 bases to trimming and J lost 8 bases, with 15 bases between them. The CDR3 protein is CSVVSLGPDIQYF. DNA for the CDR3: TGCAGCGTTGTCAGTTTGGGGCCGGACATTCAGTACTTC. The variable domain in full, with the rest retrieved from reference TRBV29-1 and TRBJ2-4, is SAVISQKPSRDICQRGTSLTIQCQVDSQVTMMFWYRQQPGQSLTLIATANQGSEATYESGFVIDKFPISRPNLTFSTLTVSNMSPEDSSIYLCSVVSLGPDIQYFGAGTRLSVL.